This T cell receptor (beta chain) originates from a study of CXCR3-negative and CXCR3-positive naive CD8 T cells. Whole-study context: The TRB read total, roughly 150 million, broke down to about 1.5 +/- 0.3 million reads per library. Study results and limitations: The study found that naive CXCR3-negative and CXCR3-positive cells shared TRBV-TRBJ usage, while memory cells differed. The study found CXCR3 expression partially decreased after cryopreservation and ran most assays on fresh PBMCs. A higher hydrophobicity marked the TRB CDR3s of CXCR3-positive naive cells versus CXCR3-negative naive cells. Diversity ran similarly high across both naive subsets but far lower in memory CD8+ cells.

The CDR3 runs 18 residues. The V gene's germline CDR1 is SEHNR and CDR2 FQNEAQ (reference sequence). According to its frequency, this clonotype is large (0.1 to 1%). The target antigen is unknown. In preparing the TRB cDNA libraries, 5' RACE with UMI labels was used. TCRdb re-called the 5' RACE reads; every CDR3 protein appears as one record, without DNA. The sample has around 4,500 distinct CDR3 sequences. This TCR was recovered from a human donor in good health. Some clones in this sample may be carry-over from other donors' samples. The J gene is TRBJ1-3, the V gene TRBV7-9; TCRdb calls TRBD1, which cannot be checked without DNA. The sample was naive CXCR3+ CD8+ T cells from blood. Subset specified: CD45RO-CCR7+CD27+CD95- naive CD8+ T cells expressing CXCR3 (TNR3+). The CDR3 sequence is CASSLSRRDRRSGNTIYF. Supplemented by reference TRBV7-9 and TRBJ1-3, the full variable domain reads DTGVSQNPRHKITKRGQNVTFRCDPISEHNRLYWYRQTLGQGPEFLTYFQNEAQLEKSRLLSDRFSAERPKGSFSTLEIQRTEQGDSAMYLCASSLSRRDRRSGNTIYFGEGSWLTVV.